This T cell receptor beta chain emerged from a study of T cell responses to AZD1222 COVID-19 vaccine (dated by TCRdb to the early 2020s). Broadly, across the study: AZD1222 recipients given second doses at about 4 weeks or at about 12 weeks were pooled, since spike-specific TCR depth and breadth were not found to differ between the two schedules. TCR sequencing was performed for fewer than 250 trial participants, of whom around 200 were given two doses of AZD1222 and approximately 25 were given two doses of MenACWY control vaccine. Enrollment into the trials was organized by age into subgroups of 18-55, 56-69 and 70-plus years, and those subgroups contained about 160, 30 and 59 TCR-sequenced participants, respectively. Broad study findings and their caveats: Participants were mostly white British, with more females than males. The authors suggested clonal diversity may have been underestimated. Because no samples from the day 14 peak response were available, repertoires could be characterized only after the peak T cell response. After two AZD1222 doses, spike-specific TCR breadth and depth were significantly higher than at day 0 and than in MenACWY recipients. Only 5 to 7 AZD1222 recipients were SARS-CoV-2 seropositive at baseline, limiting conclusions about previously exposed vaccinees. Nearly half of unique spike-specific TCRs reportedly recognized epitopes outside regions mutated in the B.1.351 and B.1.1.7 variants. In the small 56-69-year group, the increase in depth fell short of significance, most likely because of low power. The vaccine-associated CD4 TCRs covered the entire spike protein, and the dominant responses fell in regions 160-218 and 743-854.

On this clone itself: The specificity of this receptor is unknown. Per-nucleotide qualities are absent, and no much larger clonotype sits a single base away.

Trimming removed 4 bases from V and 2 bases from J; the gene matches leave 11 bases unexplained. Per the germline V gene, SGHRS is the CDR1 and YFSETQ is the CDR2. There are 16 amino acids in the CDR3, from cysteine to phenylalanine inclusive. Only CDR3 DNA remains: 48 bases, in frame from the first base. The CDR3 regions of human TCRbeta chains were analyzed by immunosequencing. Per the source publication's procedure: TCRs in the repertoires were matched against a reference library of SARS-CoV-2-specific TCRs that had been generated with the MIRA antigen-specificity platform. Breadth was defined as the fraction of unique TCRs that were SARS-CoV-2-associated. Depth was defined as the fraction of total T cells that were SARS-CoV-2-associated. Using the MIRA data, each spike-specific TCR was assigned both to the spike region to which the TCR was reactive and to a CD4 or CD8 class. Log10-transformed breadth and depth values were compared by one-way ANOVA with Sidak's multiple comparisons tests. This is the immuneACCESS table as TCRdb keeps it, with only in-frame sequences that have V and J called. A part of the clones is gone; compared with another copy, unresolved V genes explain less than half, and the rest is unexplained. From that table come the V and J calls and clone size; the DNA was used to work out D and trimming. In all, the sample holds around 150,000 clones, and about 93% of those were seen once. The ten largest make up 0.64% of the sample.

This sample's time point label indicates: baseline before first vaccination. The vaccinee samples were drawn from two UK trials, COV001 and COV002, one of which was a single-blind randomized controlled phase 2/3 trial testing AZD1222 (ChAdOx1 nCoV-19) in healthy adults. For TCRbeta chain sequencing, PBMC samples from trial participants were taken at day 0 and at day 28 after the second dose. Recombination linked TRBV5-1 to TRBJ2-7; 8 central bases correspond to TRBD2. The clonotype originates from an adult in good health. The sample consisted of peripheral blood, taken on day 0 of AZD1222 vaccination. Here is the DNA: TGCGCCAGCAGCCTACGGGGGGGGACCGTAGCCTACGAGCAGTACTTC. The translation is CASSLRGGTVAYEQYF. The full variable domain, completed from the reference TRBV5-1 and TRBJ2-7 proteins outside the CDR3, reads KAGVTQTPRYLIKTRGQQVTLSCSPISGHRSVSWYQQTPGQGLQFLFEYFSETQRNKGNFPGRFSGRQFSNSRSEMNVSTLELGDSALYLCASSLRGGTVAYEQYFGPGTRLTVT.